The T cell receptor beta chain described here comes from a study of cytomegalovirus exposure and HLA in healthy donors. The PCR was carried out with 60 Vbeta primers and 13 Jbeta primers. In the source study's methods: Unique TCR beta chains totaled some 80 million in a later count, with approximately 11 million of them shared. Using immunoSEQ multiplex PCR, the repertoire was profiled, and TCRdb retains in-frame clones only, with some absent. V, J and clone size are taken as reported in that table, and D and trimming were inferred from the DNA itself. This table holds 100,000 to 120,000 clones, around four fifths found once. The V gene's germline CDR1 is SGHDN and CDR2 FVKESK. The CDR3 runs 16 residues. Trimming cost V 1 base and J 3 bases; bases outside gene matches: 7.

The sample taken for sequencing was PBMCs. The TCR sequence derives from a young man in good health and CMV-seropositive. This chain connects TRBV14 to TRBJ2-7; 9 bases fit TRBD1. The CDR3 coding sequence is TGTGCCAGCAGCCAAGCCCCCGGGACAGGGCTCTACGAGCAGTACTTC. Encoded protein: CASSQAPGTGLYEQYF.